These T cell receptor beta chains were read from a single sample in a study of PD-1 blockade in classical Hodgkin lymphoma. The protocol was immunoSEQ multiplex PCR, while the TCRdb copy is restricted to in-frame clones and leaves out a portion. The sample has 20,000 to 30,000 clones; around 86% are singletons. The sample here was peripheral blood mononuclear cells (PBMCs), taken before the second cycle of nivolumab. The receptors originated from a human donor with classical Hodgkin lymphoma. Each CDR3 is given with its conserved first and last residue. Fields, in order: J gene, clone size, V gene, D gene, CDR3 DNA, CDR3 protein. D genes are given only for firm matches. Expanded clones are given a class, and other clones once, few, many or no size at all.

TRBJ2-1 | . | TRBV4-2 | . | TGTGCCAGCAGCCAAGATCTAGGCGATGAGCAGTTCTTC | CASSQDLGDEQFF
TRBJ2-1 | few | TRBV7-9 | . | TGTGCCAGCAGCCTAACATCAACTACGAGCTCCTACAATGAGCAGTTCTTC | CASSLTSTTSSYNEQFF
TRBJ1-1 | . | TRBV30 | . | TGTGCCTGGAGCCCCTTGACACCCAACACTGAAGCTTTCTTT | CAWSPLTPNTEAFF
TRBJ2-2 | . | TRBV30 | . | TGTGCCTGGAGACCAAAGTCCTCCGGGGAGCTGTTTTTT | CAWRPKSSGELFF
TRBJ2-1 | . | TRBV20-1 | . | TGCAGTGCAGAGAACAATGAGCAGTTCTTC | CSAENNEQFF
TRBJ2-3 | few | TRBV2 | . | TGTGCCAGCAGTGAAGCAAGGATCGCTGGAGATACGCAGTATTTT | CASSEARIAGDTQYF
TRBJ2-2 | . | TRBV6-5 | . | TGTGCCAGCACGAGGCGGGGTGAGAACACCGGGGAGCTGTTTTTT | CASTRRGENTGELFF
TRBJ2-1 | . | TRBV6-5 | . | TGTGCCAGCAGAAACACGGCGAATGAGCAGTTCTTC | CASRNTANEQFF
TRBJ2-1 | once | TRBV5-1 | TRBD1 | TGCGCCAGCAGCTTGGCTAGGCGACAGGGGGTTCGGGACAATGAGCAGTTCTTC | CASSLARRQGVRDNEQFF
TRBJ2-7 | . | TRBV7-9 | . | TGTGCCAGCGGGAGTTCCTACGAGCAGTACTTC | CASGSSYEQYF
TRBJ1-3 | . | TRBV5-1 | . | TGCGCCAGCAGCTTGGTGGGCGCAGGAGGAAACACCATATATTTT | CASSLVGAGGNTIYF
TRBJ2-3 | few | TRBV6-5 | . | TGTGCCAGCTCAACCACAGATACGCAGTATTTT | CASSTTDTQYF
TRBJ2-4 | few | TRBV19 | . | TGTGCCAGTAGTATAAGTCAGTTCGCCAAAAACATTCAGTACTTC | CASSISQFAKNIQYF
TRBJ2-1 | . | TRBV7-2 | . | TGTGCCAGCAGCTTAGAAACTAGGTTTTTCGGTGAGCAGTTCTTC | CASSLETRFFGEQFF
TRBJ1-5 | . | TRBV6-5 | . | TGTGCCAGCAGACCGGAGGCCGGCAATCAGCCCCAGCATTTT | CASRPEAGNQPQHF
TRBJ1-4 | . | TRBV7-2 | . | TGTGCCAGCAGCTTAGTGGGTCGGGCAGGGGCTAATGAAAAACTGTTTTTT | CASSLVGRAGANEKLFF
TRBJ1-2 | . | TRBV7-8 | TRBD1 | TGTGCCAGCAGCCCAAAACAGGGGCCAAACTATGGCTACACCTTC | CASSPKQGPNYGYTF
TRBJ2-5 | once | TRBV5-1 | TRBD1 | TGCGCCAGCAGCGAAGGGGGCGGCGAGACCCAGTACTTC | CASSEGGGETQYF
TRBJ1-6 | . | TRBV2 | . | TGTGCCAGCAGTGAGGCGGGGGTCCAAGATTCACCCCTCCACTTT | CASSEAGVQDSPLHF
TRBJ2-1 | . | TRBV28 | TRBD2 | TGTGCCAGCACCCCGGCTAGCGGGAACCCATACAATGAGCAGTTCTTC | CASTPASGNPYNEQFF
TRBJ1-1 | . | TRBV5-1 | . | TGCGCCAGCAGCGCAGGACCTGGCACTGAAGCTTTCTTT | CASSAGPGTEAFF
TRBJ2-2 | . | TRBV4-1 | . | TGCGCCAGCAGCCAGGGACCATTAAAGATGAACACCGGGGAGCTGTTTTTT | CASSQGPLKMNTGELFF
TRBJ2-2 | . | TRBV15 | TRBD2 | TGTGCCACCAGCCCGACCCGAGGACTAGCGGGAGAAGGGACCGGGGAGCTGTTTTTT | CATSPTRGLAGEGTGELFF
TRBJ1-5 | . | TRBV6-1 | . | TGTGCCAGCAGTGCTAGCAATCAGCCCCAGCATTTT | CASSASNQPQHF
TRBJ2-3 | . | TRBV15 | . | TGTGCCACCAGCAGAGTGGGGATAGGAGATACGCAGTATTTT | CATSRVGIGDTQYF
TRBJ1-2 | . | TRBV5-4 | TRBD1 | TGTGCCAGCAGCTTCGTACAGGGGATTGACTATGGCTACACCTTC | CASSFVQGIDYGYTF
TRBJ1-2 | . | TRBV6-1 | . | TGTGCCAGCAGTGATTCTATCCAATTAGGGTATGGCTACACCTTC | CASSDSIQLGYGYTF
TRBJ1-5 | few | TRBV6-1 | TRBD1 | TGTGCCAGCAGTGAACAAGGACAGGGCAATCAGCCCCAGCATTTT | CASSEQGQGNQPQHF
TRBJ2-5 | . | TRBV12-5 | . | TGTGCTAGTGGTTTGGGGCTAGCATCAGAGACCCAGTACTTC | CASGLGLASETQYF
TRBJ2-7 | . | TRBV27 | . | TGTGCCAGCAGCGCACAGGGACGGTCCTACGAGCAGTACTTC | CASSAQGRSYEQYF
TRBJ2-6 | . | TRBV19 | . | TGTGCCAGTAGTCGGTACTCTGGGGCCAACGTCCTGACTTTC | CASSRYSGANVLTF
TRBJ2-1 | . | TRBV6-6 | TRBD1 | TGTGCCAGTCAGGGGACAGCCTTTCCTGAGCAGTTCTTC | CASQGTAFPEQFF
TRBJ2-4 | . | TRBV6-6 | . | TGTGCCAGCACAGACAGGTCCAACATTCAGTACTTC | CASTDRSNIQYF
TRBJ2-1 | few | TRBV30 | . | TGTGCCTGGAGTGCCCCAGTTGTGGGAGGAGACAATGAGCAGTTCTTC | CAWSAPVVGGDNEQFF
TRBJ1-1 | . | TRBV13 | TRBD1 | TGTGCCAGCAGCCCGATAACAATTCCGGGACAGCTGAACACTGAAGCTTTCTTT | CASSPITIPGQLNTEAFF
TRBJ1-2 | . | TRBV10-3 | . | TGTGCCATCAGGGAGGACAGCAACTATGGCTACACCTTC | CAIREDSNYGYTF
TRBJ2-1 | . | TRBV19 | . | TGTGCCAGTAGGTTCTCCGGGACCGAGACCTACAATGAGCAGTTCTTC | CASRFSGTETYNEQFF
TRBJ1-1 | . | TRBV19 | . | TGTGCCAGTACTCGGCAGCTGAACACTGAAGCTTTCTTT | CASTRQLNTEAFF
TRBJ2-2 | . | TRBV4-1 | . | TGCGCCAGCAGCGCAAGAAGCGGACAGTCTGGCGGGGAGCTGTTTTTT | CASSARSGQSGGELFF
TRBJ1-4 | . | TRBV15 | . | TGTGCCACCAGCAGAGATCTGGGAGAAAAACTGTTTTTT | CATSRDLGEKLFF